This TCR beta chain was sequenced for a study of radiotherapy plus CTLA-4 blockade in lung cancer. For the study at large: An objective response was seen in 18% of patients, and disease control in around 31%. Study results and caveats: How blood T cell clones changed early, along with interferon-beta, reportedly forecast response best. Subsequent to radiotherapy plus ipilimumab, tumor-derived TCR clones underwent expansion in blood.

Focal radiation with ipilimumab CTLA-4 blockade was given to patients with chemo-refractory metastatic non-small-cell lung cancer. Looked up from germline, CDR1 is GTSNPN and CDR2 is SVGIG (reference sequence). V was pared by 4 bases and J by 3 bases, with 12 bases between. The CDR3 covers 14 residues. As to this clone: What it binds is unknown.

Here immunoSEQ multiplex PCR was the method, and the copy in TCRdb shows in-frame clones only, minus some. The sample yields tens of thousands of clones, 78% seen once. The chain has TRBV30 and TRBJ2-2; possible D gene TRBD1, 6 bases. Sequenced material: peripheral blood, taken from a patient treated with radiotherapy plus ipilimumab. The TCR was taken from a human donor with non-small cell lung cancer whose response to radiotherapy plus ipilimumab could not be evaluated. Some clones in this sample may be carry-over from other donors' samples. The CDR3 loop reads CAWNRQGYTGELFF. Written as DNA, the CDR3 is TGTGCCTGGAACCGTCAGGGGTACACCGGGGAGCTGTTTTTT.